This T cell receptor beta chain was recovered during a study of radiotherapy plus CTLA-4 blockade in lung cancer. In the study overall: Objective responses emerged in about 20% of patients, and around 31% attained disease control.

Study observations and caveats: After radiotherapy and ipilimumab, tumor-derived clones expanded in peripheral blood. Increased serum interferon-beta after radiation also reportedly predicted response strongly.

With ipilimumab providing CTLA-4 blockade, focal radiation was administered to patients who had chemo-refractory metastatic non-small-cell lung cancer. This table comes from immunoSEQ multiplex PCR, and its TCRdb copy is limited to in-frame clones, with some not included. The repertoire holds about 120,000 clones, with around 89% as singletons. As for this clone: Its antigen is still unknown.

This CDR3 comprises 15 residues. The junction had 3 bases not matched to a gene; V was cut back by 3 bases and J by 3 bases. Germline V gives CDR1 SGHRS, CDR2 YFSETQ. The material was peripheral blood, obtained from a patient treated with radiotherapy plus ipilimumab. This clonotype was sampled from a human donor with non-small cell lung cancer that progressed on radiotherapy plus ipilimumab. V and J are TRBV5-1 and TRBJ1-3, with 10 bases matching TRBD1. CDR3 DNA: TGCGCCAGCAGCTCGACAGGGGGCGGTGGAAACACCATATATTTT. It codes for CASSSTGGGGNTIYF.